This T cell receptor (beta chain) was found in a study of CD8 T cells in ankylosing spondylitis. The CDR3 sequence is 13 residues long. Germline values: CDR1 MNHEY, CDR2 SMNVEV (reference sequence). Trimming pared 5 bases from V and 5 bases from J, leaving 10 bases between. Quantitative 5'-RACE with molecular barcodes produced the TCR beta libraries. TCRdb re-called the 5' RACE reads with MiXCR, one entry per CDR3 protein. This sample has approximately 350,000 distinct CDR3 sequences, with 20% to 25% found just once. The sequence was obtained from a male donor with ankylosing spondylitis or in good health (not recorded which). The chain carries TRBV27 and TRBJ1-5; D unclear. Sequencing used blood, either unsorted or a sorted T cell fraction (not recorded which). The CDR3 here is CASSVYTDQPQHF. Written as DNA, the CDR3 is TGTGCCAGCAGTGTCTACACGGATCAGCCCCAGCATTTT.